A single sample is the source of the 23 T cell receptor beta chains below, sequenced in a study of blood T cell repertoires in COVID-19. Repertoires were generated with immunoSEQ multiplex PCR, while TCRdb's copy carries only in-frame clones and drops some. The table shows a few hundred thousand clones, with 88% occurring only once. The sample taken for sequencing was PBMCs or T cells enriched from blood (not recorded which). These receptors all come from a woman between 45 and 65 years old who had recovered from COVID-19.

This sequence joins TRBV24-1 and TRBJ2-5; possibly TRBD2 for D (6 bases). Trimming stripped 10 bases from V and 5 bases from J, with 19 bases between. Germline CDR1 reads KGHDR; CDR2 reads SFDVKD. This CDR3 region has 14 residues. The CDR3 region is CATGDSTPRETQYF. In DNA form, the CDR3 reads TGTGCCACGGGGGACTCAACCCCTCGGGAGACCCAGTACTTC.

This CDR3 is CASSPQWTSGQETQYF. The DNA for the CDR3 is TGTGCCAGCAGCCCCCAGTGGACTAGCGGCCAAGAGACCCAGTACTTC. This chain joins TRBV28 and TRBJ2-5; 10 nucleotides line up with TRBD2. The V segment lost 6 bases and the J segment 1 base; nucleotides outside the gene matches: 8. This CDR3 comprises 16 residues. From germline, CDR1 is MDHEN and CDR2 SYDVKM.

The chain is built from TRBV19 and TRBJ1-6; D possibly corresponds to TRBD1 (5 bases). The CDR3 totals 16 residues. V shed 2 bases and J shed 10 bases, with 18 bases lying between them. Germline CDR1 and CDR2: LNHDA and SQIVND (reference sequence). CDR3 bases: TGTGCCAGTAGTATAAGGGTACGACAGCAACCGTCACCCCTCCACTTT. Its translation is CASSIRVRQQPSPLHF.

This clone has a single count. V usage is TRBV7-6 and J usage is TRBJ2-1; D is possibly TRBD2 (5 bases). The CDR3 is 14 amino acids. In germline, CDR1 is SGHVS, CDR2 FNYEAQ. V lost 5 bases and J 2 bases, leaving 10 bases between the germline ends. This CDR3 is CASSRAETYNEQFF. The CDR3 region has the DNA TGTGCCAGCAGCCGAGCGGAAACCTACAATGAGCAGTTCTTC.

The gene calls are TRBV6-2 or TRBV6-3 and TRBJ1-6; D is unclear. Trimming removed 6 bases from V and 0 bases from J, with 12 bases in between. Germline values: CDR1 MNHEY, CDR2 SVGEGT. There are 16 residues in the CDR3. CDR3 sequence: CASRPDLSSYNSPLHF. The CDR3 DNA follows: TGTGCCAGCAGACCTGATTTGAGCTCCTATAATTCACCCCTCCACTTT.

The rearrangement joins TRBV6-5 to TRBJ2-7; 14 bases line up with TRBD2. After removal of 6 bases from V and 4 bases from J, the junction contained 5 bases not matched to a gene. The length of the CDR3 is 15 residues. In germline, CDR1 is MNHEY, CDR2 SVGAGI. CDR3 DNA: TGTGCCAGCAGCCGACTAGCGGGAGGGCGGTACGAGCAGTACTTC. This translates into CASSRLAGGRYEQYF.

The genes are TRBV11-3 and TRBJ1-1, with D perhaps matching TRBD1 (6 bases). CDR1 is SGHNT, CDR2 YENEEA, per germline. Trimming left V 8 bases short and J 5 bases short, with 15 bases between. CDR3 size: 13 residues. The CDR3 DNA reads as TGTGCCAGCGCCGCGGACAGTAGGACTGAAGCTTTCTTT. It encodes CASAADSRTEAFF.

This chain joins TRBV27 and TRBJ2-5; 13 nucleotides line up with TRBD2. The CDR3 has 16 amino acids. In germline, CDR1 is MNHEY, CDR2 SMNVEV (reference sequence). V lost 1 base to trimming and J lost 4 bases; unmatched junction nucleotides: 3. The CDR3 sequence: CASSLLLAGGPETQYF. CDR3 coding DNA: TGTGCCAGCAGTTTATTACTAGCGGGAGGGCCAGAGACCCAGTACTTC.

The CDR3 protein is CATSDSGTGDYGYTF. In nucleotides, the CDR3 is TGTGCCACCAGTGATTCCGGGACAGGGGACTATGGCTACACCTTC. The V gene is TRBV24-1, the J gene TRBJ1-2, with TRBD1 matching over 10 bases. Germline values: CDR1 KGHDR, CDR2 SFDVKD. V was pared by 2 bases and J by 3 bases, with 2 bases of the junction left unmatched. The CDR3 totals 15 residues.

V is TRBV6-5 and J is TRBJ1-3; 7 nucleotides line up with TRBD1. This CDR3 has 14 amino acids. V was pared by 6 bases and J by 3 bases, with 5 bases of the junction left unmatched. The germline V gene has CDR1 MNHEY and CDR2 SVGAGI. The CDR3 nucleotides are TGTGCCAGCAGCGAGACAGGGTTTGGAAACACCATATATTTT. The encoded protein is CASSETGFGNTIYF.

The chain combines TRBV11-2 with TRBJ1-5; D is perhaps TRBD1 (5 bases). With 4 bases removed from V and 2 bases from J, the gap between germline ends came to 12 bases. The CDR3 is made up of 15 amino acids. The germline V gene has CDR1 SGHAT and CDR2 FQNNGV. CDR3 DNA sequence: TGTGCCAGCAGCTCGCAGGGATTCGGCAATCAGCCCCAGCATTTT. It yields the protein CASSSQGFGNQPQHF.

The chain combines TRBV9 with TRBJ2-3; 8 bases fit TRBD1. Germline V gene data show CDR1 as SGDLS and CDR2 as YYNGEE. V trimming: 0 bases; J trimming: 6 bases; junction bases outside the gene matches: 6. The CDR3 extends over 15 amino acids. This CDR3 is CASSVGQGAADTQYF. The DNA for the CDR3 is TGTGCCAGCAGCGTAGGTCAGGGGGCCGCGGATACGCAGTATTTT.

The DNA for the CDR3 is TGCAGTGCTAGTCACAGGGTTAATGAAAAACTGTTTTTT. This codes for CSASHRVNEKLFF. V is TRBV20-1 and J is TRBJ1-4; D possibly corresponds to TRBD1 (6 bases). V was cut by 3 bases and J by 4 bases, with 9 bases left in between. The CDR3 loop spans 13 amino acids. From germline, CDR1 is DFQATT and CDR2 SNEGSKA (reference sequence).

This clone was detected only once. J is TRBJ2-3 and V is TRBV7-2; a weak D match, TRBD1 (8 bases). Germline V lookup: CDR1 SGHTA, CDR2 FQGNSA. CDR3 length: 15 amino acids. V lost 7 bases, J lost 2 bases, and 16 bases lay in between. CDR3 region: CASKNRGGPTDTQYF. In DNA, the CDR3 is TGTGCCAGCAAAAACAGGGGGGGCCCCACAGATACGCAGTATTTT.

For the CDR3, the DNA is TGTGCCACCAGCAGAGATCCCAGGGACTCGAGCACTGAAGCTTTCTTT. Amino acids: CATSRDPRDSSTEAFF. V gene TRBV15 combines with J gene TRBJ1-1, with a tentative D call TRBD1 (5 bases). The CDR3 loop spans 16 amino acids. Trimming cost V 0 bases and J 4 bases, with 15 bases left between them. CDR1 is LNHNV, CDR2 YYDKDF, per germline (reference sequence).

V usage is TRBV5-1 and J usage is TRBJ2-2, with TRBD2 as a possible D gene (5 bases). The V gene's germline CDR1 is SGHRS and CDR2 YFSETQ. V was clipped by 0 bases and J by 6 bases, with 24 bases between them. This CDR3 contains 19 residues. The CDR3 DNA is TGCGCCAGCAGCTTGGCCCTGCCGGGGTCTTCTGTAGAGTCCGGGGAGCTGTTTTTT. Residues: CASSLALPGSSVESGELFF.

This clone was observed a few times. The chain carries TRBV6-5 and TRBJ1-2; TRBD1 matches at 10 bases. Per germline, CDR1 MNHEY and CDR2 SVGAGI. The CDR3 consists of 14 residues. V was pared by 6 bases and J by 6 bases, with 7 bases of the junction left unmatched. The CDR3 sequence is CASSRDRGEHGYTF. CDR3 DNA: TGTGCCAGCAGCCGGGACAGGGGAGAACATGGCTACACCTTC.

The V gene is TRBV27, the J gene TRBJ1-1; TRBD1 might be the D (5 bases). Germline loops: CDR1 MNHEY, CDR2 SMNVEV (reference sequence). The germline V and J ends were trimmed by 6 bases and 3 bases, with 14 bases remaining between them. This CDR3 region has 14 residues. CDR3 protein: CASSGGTEDTEAFF. The CDR3 DNA is TGTGCCAGCAGCGGGGGGACGGAGGACACTGAAGCTTTCTTT.

J is TRBJ2-3 and V is TRBV2; the match to TRBD2 covers 8 bases. V lost 3 bases and J lost 9; bases outside the gene matches: 11. This CDR3 spans 15 amino acids. The germline V gene encodes CDR1 SNHLY and CDR2 FYNNEI. For the CDR3, the DNA is TGTGCCAGCAGTGAGGAGACTAGCGTTGGGGGCACGCAGTATTTT. Protein product: CASSEETSVGGTQYF. The whole variable domain, remainder taken from reference TRBV2 and TRBJ2-3, is EPEVTQTPSHQVTQMGQEVILRCVPISNHLYFYWYRQILGQKVEFLVSFYNNEISEKSEIFDDQFSVERPDGSNFTLKIRSTKLEDSAMYFCASSEETSVGGTQYFGPGTRLTVL.

J is TRBJ2-7 and V is TRBV10-1, with a weak D call TRBD2 (5 bases). Trimming removed 3 bases at V and 6 bases at J, with 12 bases between. The CDR3 runs to 13 residues. Germline V gene data show CDR1 as WNHNN and CDR2 as SYGVQD (reference sequence). CDR3 nucleotides: TGCGCCAGCAGTGATCGGCTAGCCGGCGAGCAGTACTTC. Its translation is CASSDRLAGEQYF.

The chain links TRBV28 to TRBJ2-1; D might be TRBD2 (6 bases). From germline, CDR1 is MDHEN and CDR2 SYDVKM. V lost 5 bases and J lost 4, with 24 bases in between. The CDR3 sequence is 18 residues long. The DNA of the CDR3 is TGTGCCAGCAGTCCAGGTGAAATTGGGGGTGGACTATACAATGAGCAGTTCTTC. Amino acid sequence: CASSPGEIGGGLYNEQFF.

V gene TRBV19 combines with J gene TRBJ1-3, with 9 bases fitting TRBD1. CDR1 and CDR2 from the germline V gene are LNHDA and SQIVND (reference sequence). V lost 4 bases and J lost 1; bases outside the gene matches: 2. This CDR3 spans 15 amino acids. CDR3 bases: TGTGCCAGTAGTAACGACAGGGGGTCTGGAAACACCATATATTTT. It yields the protein CASSNDRGSGNTIYF. Supplemented by reference TRBV19 and TRBJ1-3, the full variable domain reads DGGITQSPKYLFRKEGQNVTLSCEQNLNHDAMYWYRQDPGQGLRLIYYSQIVNDFQKGDIAEGYSVSREKKESFPLTVTSAQKNPTAFYLCASSNDRGSGNTIYFGEGSWLTVV.

The chain links TRBV9 to TRBJ2-5; TRBD2 matches at 10 bases. This CDR3 comprises 18 residues. Trimming cost V 0 bases and J 4 bases; bases outside gene matches: 12. Germline V gene sequence: CDR1 SGDLS, CDR2 YYNGEE. CDR3 residues: CASSVGLAGVLGLETQYF. CDR3 coding DNA: TGTGCCAGCAGCGTAGGGCTAGCGGGAGTCTTAGGCTTAGAGACCCAGTACTTC.